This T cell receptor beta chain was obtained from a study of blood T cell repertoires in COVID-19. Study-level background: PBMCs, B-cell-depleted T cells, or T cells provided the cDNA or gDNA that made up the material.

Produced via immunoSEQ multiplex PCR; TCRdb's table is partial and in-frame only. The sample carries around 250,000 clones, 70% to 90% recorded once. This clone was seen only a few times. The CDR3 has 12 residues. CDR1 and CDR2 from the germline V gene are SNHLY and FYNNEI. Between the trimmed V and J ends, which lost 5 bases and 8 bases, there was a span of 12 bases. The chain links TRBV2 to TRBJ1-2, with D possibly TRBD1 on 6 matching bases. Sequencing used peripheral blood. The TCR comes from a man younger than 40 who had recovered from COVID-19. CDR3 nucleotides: TGTGCCAGCAGTCAACAGGGTAACGGCTACACCTTC. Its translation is CASSQQGNGYTF.